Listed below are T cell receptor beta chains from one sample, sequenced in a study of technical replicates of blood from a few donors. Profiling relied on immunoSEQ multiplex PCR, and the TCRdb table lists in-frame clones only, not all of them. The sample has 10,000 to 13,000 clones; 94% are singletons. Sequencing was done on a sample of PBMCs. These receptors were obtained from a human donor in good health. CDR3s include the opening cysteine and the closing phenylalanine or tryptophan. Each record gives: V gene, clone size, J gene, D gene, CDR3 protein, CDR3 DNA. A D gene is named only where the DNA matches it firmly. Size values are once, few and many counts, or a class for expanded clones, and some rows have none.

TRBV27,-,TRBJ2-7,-,CASSLWAGTSSYEQYF,TGTGCCAGCAGTTTATGGGCGGGAACGAGCTCCTACGAGCAGTACTTC
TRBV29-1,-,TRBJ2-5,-,CSVAGRMETQYF,TGCAGCGTTGCGGGGAGGATGGAGACCCAGTACTTC
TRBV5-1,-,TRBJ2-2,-,CASGPFSLNTGELFF,TGCGCCAGCGGCCCCTTCAGTCTGAACACCGGGGAGCTGTTTTTT
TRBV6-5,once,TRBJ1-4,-,CASSYGQIEGNEKLFF,TGTGCCAGCAGTTACGGTCAGATTGAGGGTAATGAAAAACTGTTTTTT
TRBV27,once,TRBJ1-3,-,CASSTRAAGNTIYF,TGTGCCAGCAGTACCAGGGCGGCTGGAAACACCATATATTTT
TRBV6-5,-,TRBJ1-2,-,CASTMGGGYTF,TGTGCCAGCACCATGGGGGGTGGCTACACCTTC
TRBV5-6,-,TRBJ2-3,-,CASSLQGSSIHTQYF,TGTGCCAGCAGCTTACAGGGATCCTCGATCCATACGCAGTATTTT
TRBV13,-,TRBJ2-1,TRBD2,CASSFSGRAQFF,TGTGCCAGCAGCTTTAGCGGGAGGGCCCAGTTCTTC
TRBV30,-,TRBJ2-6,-,CAWSTGSGANVLTF,TGTGCCTGGAGTACGGGCTCTGGGGCCAACGTCCTGACTTTC
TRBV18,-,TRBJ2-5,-,CASSLQKQETQYF,TGTGCCAGCTCACTACAGAAACAAGAGACCCAGTACTTC
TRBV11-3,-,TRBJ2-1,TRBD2,CASSLGTSGIFNEQFF,TGTGCCAGCAGCTTAGGGACTAGCGGTATATTCAATGAGCAGTTCTTC
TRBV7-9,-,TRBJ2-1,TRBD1,CASSSWTGEGYNEQFF,TGTGCCAGCAGCTCCTGGACAGGGGAAGGCTACAATGAGCAGTTCTTC
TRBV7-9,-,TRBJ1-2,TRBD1,CASSHGGQGHGYTF,TGTGCCAGCAGCCATGGAGGACAGGGTCATGGCTACACCTTC
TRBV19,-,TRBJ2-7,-,CASSPASVKNSYEQYF,TGTGCCAGTAGTCCGGCTAGCGTCAAGAACTCCTACGAGCAGTACTTC
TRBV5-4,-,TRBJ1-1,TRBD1,CASSLGTAMNTEAFF,TGTGCCAGCAGCCTCGGGACAGCGATGAACACTGAAGCTTTCTTT
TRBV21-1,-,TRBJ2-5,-,CASSKMTSGPSTQETQYF,TGTGCCAGCAGCAAAATGACTAGCGGGCCCTCTACTCAAGAGACCCAGTACTTC
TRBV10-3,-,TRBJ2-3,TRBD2,CAIRRGLAGGGGTDTQYF,TGTGCCATCAGGAGGGGACTAGCGGGAGGGGGGGGTACAGATACGCAGTATTTT
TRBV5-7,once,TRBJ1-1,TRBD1,CASSFLGQPNTEAFF,TGTGCCAGCAGCTTCTTGGGACAGCCCAACACTGAAGCTTTCTTT
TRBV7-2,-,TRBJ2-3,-,CASSPQGSTDTQYF,TGTGCCAGCAGCCCCCAGGGAAGCACAGATACGCAGTATTTT
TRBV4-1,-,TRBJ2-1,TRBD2,CASSPGERGYNEQFF,TGCGCCAGCAGCCCGGGAGAGCGGGGCTACAATGAGCAGTTCTTC
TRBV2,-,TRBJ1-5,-,CASTSESNQPQHF,TGTGCCAGCACATCAGAAAGCAATCAGCCCCAGCATTTT
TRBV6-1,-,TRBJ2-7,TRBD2,CASSELAGVGGEQYF,TGTGCCAGCAGTGAATTAGCGGGAGTAGGTGGCGAGCAGTACTTC
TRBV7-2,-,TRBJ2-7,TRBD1,CASSTGQGNFYEQYF,TGTGCCAGCAGCACAGGACAGGGAAACTTCTACGAGCAGTACTTC
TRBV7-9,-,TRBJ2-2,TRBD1,CASSGRQGLNTGELFF,TGTGCCAGCAGCGGTAGACAGGGCTTGAACACCGGGGAGCTGTTTTTT
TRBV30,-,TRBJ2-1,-,CAWSMKAGQFF,TGTGCCTGGAGTATGAAAGCTGGGCAGTTCTTC
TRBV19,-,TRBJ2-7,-,CASSISGLAYEQYF,TGTGCCAGTAGTATCTCGGGACTCGCCTACGAGCAGTACTTC
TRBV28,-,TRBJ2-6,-,CASSSSQGTPANVLTF,TGTGCCAGCAGTTCTTCACAGGGAACCCCGGCCAACGTCCTGACTTTC
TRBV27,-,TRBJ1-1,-,CASSSDRPLNTEAFF,TGTGCCAGCAGTTCAGACAGACCTTTGAACACTGAAGCTTTCTTT
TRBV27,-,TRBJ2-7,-,CASSPTSAGEQYF,TGTGCCAGCAGCCCCACGAGCGCGGGTGAGCAGTACTTC
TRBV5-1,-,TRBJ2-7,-,CASSLAVSRRSYEQYF,TGCGCCAGCAGCTTGGCTGTCTCCCGGAGGTCCTACGAGCAGTACTTC
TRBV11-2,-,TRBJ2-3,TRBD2,CASSLDLAGGTDTQYF,TGTGCCAGCAGCTTAGACCTAGCGGGAGGGACAGATACGCAGTATTTT
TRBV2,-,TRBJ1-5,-,CASSGTDINQPQHF,TGTGCCAGCAGTGGGACGGACATCAATCAGCCCCAGCATTTT
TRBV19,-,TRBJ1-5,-,CASRVDRGGNQPQHF,TGTGCCAGTAGAGTGGACCGCGGGGGCAATCAGCCCCAGCATTTT
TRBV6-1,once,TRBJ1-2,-,CASSEFGDYNYGYTF,TGTGCCAGCAGTGAATTTGGAGACTATAACTATGGCTACACCTTC
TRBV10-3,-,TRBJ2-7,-,CAISSIRESEQYF,TGTGCCATCAGCTCAATACGGGAGTCCGAGCAGTACTTC
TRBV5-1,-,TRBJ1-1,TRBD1,CASSLGDSGGTEAFF,TGCGCCAGCAGCTTGGGGGACAGTGGGGGGACTGAAGCTTTCTTT
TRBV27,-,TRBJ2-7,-,CASSLNLRLAPIYEQYF,TGTGCCAGCAGCCTCAACCTCCGGCTAGCACCGATCTACGAGCAGTACTTC
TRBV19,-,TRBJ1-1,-,CASSPLDRSPEAFF,TGTGCCAGTAGTCCCTTAGACAGGTCGCCTGAAGCTTTCTTT
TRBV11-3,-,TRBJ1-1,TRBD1,CASSTQTGGEAFF,TGTGCCAGCAGCACCCAGACAGGGGGGGAAGCTTTCTTT
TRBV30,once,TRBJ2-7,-,CAWSVAVGSYEQYF,TGTGCCTGGAGTGTAGCGGTGGGCTCCTACGAGCAGTACTTC
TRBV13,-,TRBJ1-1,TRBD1,CASSSLTGGTEAFF,TGTGCCAGCAGCTCCCTGACAGGGGGCACTGAAGCTTTCTTT
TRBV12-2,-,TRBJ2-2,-,CASRPSIAGGEMANTGELFF,TGTGCAAGTCGCCCTTCGATAGCGGGAGGCGAGATGGCTAACACCGGGGAGCTGTTTTTT
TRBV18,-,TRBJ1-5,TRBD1,CASSPGQGSNQPQHF,TGTGCCAGCTCACCGGGACAGGGGAGCAATCAGCCCCAGCATTTT
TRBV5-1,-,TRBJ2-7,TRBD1,CASSLGGKVGTEKDEQYF,TGCGCCAGCAGCTTAGGGGGAAAGGTGGGGACAGAAAAGGACGAGCAGTACTTC
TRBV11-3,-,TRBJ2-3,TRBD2,CASSLGAGGPDTQYF,TGTGCCAGCAGCTTAGGAGCGGGAGGGCCAGATACGCAGTATTTT
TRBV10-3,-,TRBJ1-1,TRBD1,CAIEGQGNTEAFF,TGTGCCATAGAGGGACAGGGAAACACTGAAGCTTTCTTT
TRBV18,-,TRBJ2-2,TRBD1,CASSQGQYTGELFF,TGTGCCAGCTCACAGGGACAGTACACCGGGGAGCTGTTTTTT
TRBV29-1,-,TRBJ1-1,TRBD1,CSGTGSNTEAFF,TGCAGCGGGACAGGGTCGAACACTGAAGCTTTCTTT